A single sample gave rise to the 20 T cell receptor beta chains below, sequenced in a study of CD8+ T cells in alopecia areata. RNA was extracted and reverse transcribed into cDNA as the sequencing template. TCRdb keeps only in-frame clones here, not all; method: immunoSEQ multiplex PCR. The table has about 160,000 clones, 65% seen once. Treatment: oral pan-JAK inhibitor, 5-10 mg twice daily. Source: CD4+ T cells sorted from blood, taken at week 4, from a patient treated with tofacitinib. These receptors were taken from a human donor with alopecia areata.

This clone was counted only a few times. In DNA form, the CDR3 reads TGTGCCAGCAGTCTCCGGACAGGGACTATAAACTATGGCTACACCTTC. It yields the protein CASSLRTGTINYGYTF. V usage is TRBV27 and J usage is TRBJ1-2; TRBD1 agrees at 8 bases. The CDR3 loop spans 16 amino acids. Losses at the gene ends were 5 bases for V and 2 bases for J; bases not matched to a gene: 10. The V gene's germline CDR1 is MNHEY and CDR2 SMNVEV (reference sequence).

The chain uses TRBV29-1 and TRBJ1-2; 10 bases are a match to TRBD1. Trimming at V came to 3 bases and at J to 8 bases, leaving 9 bases not matched to a gene. This CDR3 has 14 residues. Germline-derived CDR1 and CDR2 are SQVTM and ANQGSEA. The CDR3 sequence: CSVDGDRGSKGYTF. CDR3 nucleotides: TGCAGCGTTGACGGGGACAGGGGAAGCAAAGGCTACACCTTC.

V gene TRBV7-2 combines with J gene TRBJ2-7; D uncertain. V was cut by 3 bases and J by 0 bases, with 9 bases left in between. Germline loops: CDR1 SGHTA, CDR2 FQGNSA. The CDR3 totals 14 residues. The CDR3, as DNA: TGTGCCAGCAGCTTTGGCCGGATCTCCTACGAGCAGTACTTC. This translates into CASSFGRISYEQYF.

The chain has TRBV13 and TRBJ2-7, with 7 bases lining up with TRBD1. CDR1 is PRHDT, CDR2 FYEKMQ, per germline (reference sequence). The V gene end was trimmed by 4 bases and the J gene end by 4 bases; junction bases not matched to a gene: 7. CDR3 length: 14 amino acids. The DNA of the CDR3 is TGTGCCAGCAGCTCTCAACAGGGGAATTACGAGCAGTACTTC. Protein product: CASSSQQGNYEQYF.

The chain couples TRBV13 to TRBJ1-6; D is undetermined. Looked up from germline, CDR1 is PRHDT and CDR2 is FYEKMQ (reference sequence). The CDR3 has 16 residues. V lost 0 bases, J lost 7 bases, and 13 bases lay in between. The DNA for the CDR3 is TGTGCCAGCAGCTTAGGCCGGCAGCGCGGGAATTCACCCCTCCACTTT. It specifies CASSLGRQRGNSPLHF.

The chain carries TRBV5-1 and TRBJ1-6; D perhaps matches TRBD1 (5 bases). Germline V CDR1 and CDR2: SGHRS, YFSETQ. This CDR3 has 16 amino acids. V dropped 2 bases and J dropped 0 bases, with 9 bases sitting between them. The CDR3, as DNA: TGCGCCAGCAGCTTCAGGGATAGCTCCTATAATTCACCCCTCCACTTT. The encoded protein is CASSFRDSSYNSPLHF.

This chain joins TRBV9 and TRBJ2-1; no firm D call. This CDR3 is built from 15 residues. Trimming shortened V by 3 bases and J by 4 bases, and 14 bases separated the two germline ends. The V gene's germline CDR1 is SGDLS and CDR2 YYNGEE. CDR3 coding DNA: TGTGCCAGCAGCGAGACTCCAAATCCGTACAATGAGCAGTTCTTC. It yields the protein CASSETPNPYNEQFF.

This clone has just a few counts. The V gene is TRBV15, the J gene TRBJ1-6; maybe TRBD1 (5 bases). CDR1 LNHNV and CDR2 YYDKDF come from the germline V gene (reference sequence). The CDR3 runs 12 residues. The germline V and J ends were trimmed by 8 bases and 5 bases, with 7 bases remaining between them. CDR3 protein: CATAQDNSPLHF. CDR3 coding DNA: TGTGCCACCGCACAGGATAATTCACCCCTCCACTTT.

The rearrangement links TRBV9 to TRBJ2-1; D ambiguous. The V end lost 0 bases, the J end lost 2 bases, and 9 bases lay between the germline ends. CDR3 length: 15 residues. CDR1 is SGDLS and CDR2 is YYNGEE in the germline V gene. The CDR3 spells CASSVEGFPYNEQFF. Written as DNA, the CDR3 is TGTGCCAGCAGCGTAGAAGGATTCCCCTACAATGAGCAGTTCTTC.

The chain carries TRBV29-1 and TRBJ1-2; D ambiguous. The germline V gene has CDR1 SQVTM and CDR2 ANQGSEA. The CDR3 totals 11 residues. V lost 4 bases, J lost 5 bases, and 8 bases lay in between. For the CDR3, the DNA is TGCAGCGTTGGTGGTTCTTATGGCTACACCTTC. It is translated as CSVGGSYGYTF.

This clone has only a few counts. DNA for the CDR3: TGCAGCGTTGAGGGGACAGGCGGAACCAAGTACGAGCAGTACTTC. Residues: CSVEGTGGTKYEQYF. The V gene is TRBV29-1, the J gene TRBJ2-7; 8 nucleotides line up with TRBD1. The germline gives CDR1 SQVTM, CDR2 ANQGSEA. The CDR3 runs to 15 residues. The V and J ends lost 3 bases and 4 bases, in that order; junction bases with no gene match: 11.

The chain is built from TRBV30 and TRBJ2-2; perhaps TRBD1 as D (6 bases). Germline V gives CDR1 GTSNPN, CDR2 SVGIG (reference sequence). The V and J ends lost 2 bases and 3 bases respectively, with 19 bases between them. The CDR3 length is 17 residues. CDR3 residues: CAWSNTGDKPYTGELFF. The CDR3 DNA follows: TGTGCCTGGAGTAATACCGGGGACAAGCCTTACACCGGGGAGCTGTTTTTT.

This clone was detected a few times. The V gene is TRBV19, the J gene TRBJ2-3; 7 bases match TRBD1. V lost 6 bases, J lost 1 base, and 4 bases stayed unmatched. The germline V gene has CDR1 LNHDA and CDR2 SQIVND (reference sequence). CDR3 length: 14 residues. The CDR3 protein is CASRITGGTDTQYF. The CDR3 DNA follows: TGTGCCAGTAGAATAACAGGGGGCACAGATACGCAGTATTTT.

This clone turned up a few times. The V call is TRBV10-3, the J call TRBJ1-5, with D possibly being TRBD1 (5 bases). There are 14 residues in the CDR3. The germline V gene encodes CDR1 ENHRY and CDR2 SYGVKD. Trimming removed 5 bases from V and 3 bases from J, with 11 bases in between. CDR3 in amino acids: CAISQDSHNQPQHF. CDR3 DNA sequence: TGTGCCATCAGTCAAGACAGCCACAATCAGCCCCAGCATTTT.

The chain couples TRBV5-1 to TRBJ2-7, with D possibly being TRBD1 (6 bases). V was shortened by 5 bases and J by 6 bases, with 12 bases between the two germline ends. This CDR3 is 12 amino acids long. From germline, CDR1 is SGHRS and CDR2 YFSETQ. The CDR3: CASSPTRGEQYF. DNA of the CDR3: TGCGCCAGCAGTCCTACCAGGGGCGAGCAGTACTTC.

J is TRBJ2-1 and V is TRBV29-1, with a possible D match to TRBD2 (5 bases). Trimming removed 6 bases from V and 7 bases from J, with 16 bases in between. CDR3 size: 13 residues. Germline V lookup: CDR1 SQVTM, CDR2 ANQGSEA. CDR3 residues: CSVSKSPGNEQFF. In DNA, the CDR3 is TGCAGCGTCTCAAAATCACCGGGGAATGAGCAGTTCTTC.

The chain employs TRBV29-1 and TRBJ2-1; TRBD2 aligns across 7 bases. Germline CDR1 SQVTM, CDR2 ANQGSEA. Germline trimming cut 4 bases from V and 1 base from J; bases unmatched to any gene: 1. This CDR3 is built from 13 residues. Here the CDR3 DNA reads TGCAGCGTTGCACTAGCGTCCTACAATGAGCAGTTCTTC. Its protein is CSVALASYNEQFF.

V is TRBV30 and J is TRBJ1-1; D gene uncertain. This CDR3 spans 14 amino acids. The germline gives CDR1 GTSNPN, CDR2 SVGIG (reference sequence). The V end lost 3 bases, the J end lost 3 bases, and 14 bases lay between the germline ends. CDR3 DNA: TGTGCCTGGAGGAAGGTATGGGCGGACACTGAAGCTTTCTTT. It translates to CAWRKVWADTEAFF.

The chain carries TRBV29-1 and TRBJ2-5; TRBD2 might be the D (5 bases). The CDR3 consists of 14 residues. The germline CDR1 and CDR2 sequences are SQVTM and ANQGSEA. With 4 bases removed from V and 5 bases from J, the gap between germline ends came to 17 bases. The CDR3 region is CSVASYERSETQYF. CDR3 bases: TGCAGCGTTGCTTCTTACGAGCGGTCGGAGACCCAGTACTTC.

The chain couples TRBV7-9 to TRBJ2-5; D remains ambiguous. Germline V CDR1 and CDR2: SEHNR, FQNEAQ (reference sequence). V lost 5 bases to trimming and J lost 5 bases, with 9 bases between them. CDR3 length: 12 residues. The CDR3 DNA follows: TGTGCCAGCAGCCTTTGGGCTGAGACCCAGTACTTC. Its protein product is CASSLWAETQYF.